This TCR beta chain was obtained from a study of T cells in Graves' hyperthyroidism and ophthalmopathy. Template material for amplifying TCR beta CDR3 regions consisted of RNA transcripts. HTBI primers were the set used in a first-round RT-PCR of the TCR CDR3. In TCRdb, the multiplex PCR reads were re-called with MiXCR into one record per CDR3 protein. The sample records 280,000 or so distinct CDR3 sequences, 15% being singletons. Between the trimmed V and J ends, which lost 5 bases and 4 bases, there was a span of 18 bases. The V gene's germline CDR1 is MNHNS and CDR2 SASEGT. There are 16 residues in the CDR3. Hyperthyroidism, newly diagnosed and lasting under 2 months, affected patients aged 18 to 65. The study based diagnoses on clinical symptoms, serum thyroxine and TRAb, thyroid ultrasound and orbital computed tomography.

The sequencing input was blood. V gene TRBV6-1 combines with J gene TRBJ2-1; D might be TRBD2 (6 bases). This receptor was identified in a woman between 50 and 59 years old with Graves' hyperthyroidism that later progressed to Graves' ophthalmopathy. The CDR3 spells CASSSGYGSKYNEQFF. The CDR3 nucleotides are TGTGCCAGCAGTTCAGGTTACGGGAGTAAGTACAATGAGCAGTTCTTC.